What follows describes a single TCR beta chain. Its specific antigen is unknown. The record has no base qualities; no much larger clone is one base away. Other DNA sequences from this sample encode an identical CDR3 as well. Taken from the germline V gene, the CDR1 and CDR2 loops are SGHRS and YFSETQ. Including cysteine and phenylalanine, the CDR3 has 15 amino acids. Only the CDR3 part of the read is kept: 45 bases, read in frame from the first base. The germline V and J ends show losses of 3 bases and 2 bases respectively, and no gene match explains 5 bases of the junction. The data were obtained in a study of shared clonotypes between healthy human individuals (TCRdb year 2020). Context from the whole study: Two women and a few men aged 18 to 49 years were included in the cohort. For each donor, three plates each were used for CD4 naive and CD4 memory, two plates were used for CD8 naive, and one plate was used for CD8 memory. To estimate repertoire size and how much clonotype sharing occurs between individuals, the study deeply sequenced the blood TCR repertoires of 4 to 6 healthy adults. Libraries were prepared and TCR repertoires were sequenced by different laboratories using diverse techniques, in order to increase sequencing depth and limit assay-specific biases. Between about 0.9 and 9 billion PBMCs per donor were obtained by leukapheresis.

CD8 naive samples were CD45RO-negative cells positively selected for CCR7, giving a CD45RA+CCR7+ population that excluded TemRA cells. The donors were healthy, HIV-negative adults with no recently reported acute infections or vaccinations. Every donor was a Caucasian adult residing in Nashville, Tennessee, USA. After blood collection by leukapheresis, PBMCs were isolated using Ficoll-Histopaque density gradient centrifugation and then cryopreserved in the vapor phase of liquid nitrogen. Analytical flow cytometry was used to check the purity and quantity of every magnetically sorted T cell population. Genomic DNA was isolated from every sorted fraction and measured by UV absorbance on a Nanodrop 2000c. Summary of the overall study and its limitations: About 5% of naive CD4, 3.5% of naive CD8, around 2.3% of memory CD4, and about 0.4% of memory CD8 clonotypes were shared across several donors. Naive subsets generally had larger estimated clonotype richness than memory subsets. Even with the large sequencing depth, rarefaction of the sorted-subset datasets indicated that sequencing was incomplete. Higher generation probabilities were observed for clonotypes shared by all four sorted-subset donors than for non-shared clonotypes. Sampling was restricted to blood, and TCR repertoires in tissues likely differ from the TCR repertoires found in blood. Because the study included only a small number of donors, the genetic and exposure-history diversity represented was limited. Pairwise subsampling indicated that sequencing depth was expected to affect the degree of clonotype sharing among donors.

TCR CDR3 regions were amplified from genomic DNA by multiplex PCR using the deep immunoSEQ assay. Extracted genomic DNA from each cell subset was spread evenly across all wells of several immunoSEQ 96-well plates, with each plate serving as a replicate. Each replicate PCR for sorted subsets received about 210 ng genomic DNA, equal to some 32,000 T cell genomes. The purified libraries were quantified using a Qubit 3.0 fluorometer, sized with a Bioanalyzer 2100, and then quantified again using the KAPA Library Quantification kit. Each immunoSEQ 96-well plate was sequenced on its own single-read 150-cycle Illumina NextSeq 550 flow cell. In the authors' own workflow: The immunoSEQ output contained only junctional sequences without quality scores, so filtering could not match that applied to full-length reads. To assign V/J genes and CDR3, sequences were annotated against IMGT germline references using PyIR, a Python wrapper for IgBLAST v1.9. Reads were filtered out if the reads had weak V/J assignments (E-value above 1e-6), no CDR3, stop codons, out-of-frame junctions, or ambiguous translated residues. V3J clonotypes were defined as sequences sharing the same inferred V gene, J gene, and CDR3 amino acid sequence. To compute the percentage overlap between repertoires, the number of shared unique clonotypes was divided by the size of the smaller repertoire. Richness of each repertoire was evaluated using RTK rarefaction, the Chao1 estimator, and Recon v2.1 estimates of unobserved clonotypes. Generation probabilities for all TCRbeta clonotypes obtained by the gDNA method from four donors were computed using OLGA. This is the immuneACCESS table as TCRdb keeps it, with only in-frame sequences that have V and J called. A part of the clones is gone; compared with another copy, unresolved V genes explain less than half, and the rest is unexplained. Clone size and the V and J calls come from that table; the DNA yielded D and trimming. Recorded for this sample are about 680,000 clones; about 91% of them occurred a single time. The ten largest clones capture roughly 24% of the sample.

The chain links TRBV5-1 with TRBJ2-1, and TRBD1 matches 7 of the central bases. The source material was naive CD8+ T cells sorted from blood. What this sample's cell subset or site label stands for: CD45RA+CCR7+. The source of this sequence is a man aged 25 to 40 in good health. In nucleotide form, the sequence is TGCGCCAGCAGCTCAACAGGGACAGCCTACAATGAGCAGTTCTTC. Its protein is CASSSTGTAYNEQFF.